Here is one T cell receptor beta chain with its context. Germline values: CDR1 SGHVS, CDR2 FQNEAQ. This CDR3 has 15 amino acids. V gave up 5 bases and J gave up 3 bases, with 14 bases separating them. The data originate from a study of blood T cells in healthy people across ages. A J-beta primer mix and a sample-barcoded 5' primer were used in a second PCR of about 7 to 11 cycles. MiXCR was run by TCRdb on the 5' RACE reads, yielding one entry per CDR3 protein. This sample has fewer than 2 million distinct CDR3 sequences, with about 39% found just once. Sequenced sample: blood. The chain couples TRBV7-8 to TRBJ2-1, with D perhaps TRBD2 (5 bases). This TCR was sampled from a human donor in good health. The CDR3 region has the DNA TGTGCCAGCAGCCGACGGGGAGACTACTACAATGAGCAGTTCTTC. Amino acid sequence: CASSRRGDYYNEQFF.